This TCR beta chain was observed in a study of T cells in Graves' hyperthyroidism and ophthalmopathy. Study context: Peripheral blood draws took place at initial diagnosis, ahead of any treatment.

Germline assignment: CDR1 WSHSY and CDR2 SAAADI. This CDR3 has 19 residues. V dropped 3 bases and J dropped 2 bases, with 20 bases sitting between them. TCR beta CDR3 region amplification was performed from RNA transcripts. With the HTBI primer set, the TCR CDR3 went through a first round of RT-PCR. TCRdb re-called the multiplex PCR reads with MiXCR, one entry per CDR3 protein. This table holds roughly 500,000 distinct CDR3 sequences, approximately 15% found once. This clonotype was seen at least ten times. The antigen is not known. General observations from the study: Ophthalmopathy, as predicted by the model, came a median roughly 6.8 months after the prediction.

Patients aged 18 to 65 had newly diagnosed hyperthyroidism of under 2 months' duration. A roughly 9.7 ml volume of fresh peripheral blood provided the PBMCs. The sample comprised blood. The source of this sequence is a woman under 40 with Graves' hyperthyroidism that later progressed to Graves' ophthalmopathy. V gene TRBV10-2 combines with J gene TRBJ1-6, with D hard to call. CDR3 sequence reads: CASSDLSDFPVPYNSPLHF. In nucleotides, the CDR3 is TGCGCCAGCAGTGATTTGTCGGACTTCCCTGTTCCCTATAATTCACCCCTCCACTTT.